This T cell receptor (beta chain) emerged from a study of T cell repertoires in ileal Crohn's disease (dated by TCRdb to the late 2010s). About the investigation overall: At the time of surgery, around 38% of patients were active smokers, and the median duration of disease was seven to eight years. The study sequenced some 170 mucosal samples from around 52 patients, taken at several locations on the surgical specimen and at postoperative endoscopy. All patients had surgery for a complication: stricturing disease in around 60% and penetrating disease in roughly 39%. The study was conducted in parallel with a multicentre cohort built to find predictors of early endoscopic recurrence after ileocolonic resection. TCR repertoire analysis was done in 50 to 70 Crohn's disease patients from a prospective multicentre cohort. About half of the patients received postoperative therapy: about a dozen received thiopurines and approximately 19 received anti-TNF agents. Endoscopic postoperative recurrence was defined by a Rutgeerts score above i0. The paper's findings and limits, for the study overall: Sorted CD8 T cells carried more high-frequency clones than CD4 T cells, suggesting mucosal expansions were mainly CD8. Patients who were active smokers at surgery had a significantly higher proportion of clonal expansions than non-smokers (approximately 26% vs 17%, p=0.02). Mucosal CD4 and CD8 T cells were sorted and sequenced only in a subgroup of patients, the size of which was not stated. Higher percentages of high-frequency clones at the time of surgery were linked to endoscopic recurrence, and every patient with clonality above 26.8% (18/57) had recurrence.

The junction shows trimming of 1 base on V and 7 bases on J, plus 11 bases between the germline ends. For CDR1 and CDR2, the germline V gene lists LGHNT and FRNRAP. The CDR3 numbers 13 residues from cysteine through phenylalanine. The kept DNA is CDR3 alone, 39 bases in frame from the first base. Notes on this clone: This clone's antigen is unknown. Base quality data are lacking; no much larger clone is found one base away.

Before cell sorting, lamina propria lymphocytes were isolated from the surgical specimens using a Ficoll-hypaque gradient. To be eligible, patients had to be adults with ileal or ileocolonic Crohn's disease and an indication for ileocolonic resection. Sorting of CD4 and CD8 T cells was performed on a BD FACSAria III, reaching a mean purity above 97%. Library generation was performed with the immunoSEQ multiplex PCR assay. A two-step, amplification bias-controlled multiplex PCR was used by Adaptive Biotechnology to amplify CDR3 regions from genomic DNA. Primers covering every V and J gene segment were used in the first PCR, while barcodes and Illumina adapters were added in the second PCR. An Illumina instrument was used to sequence the CDR3 libraries. Under the source paper's analysis protocol: The analysis drew on both the pipelines supplied by the vendor and custom analysis of the raw data in R/Bioconductor running R version 3.3.0. Clonality, ranging from 0 to 1, was calculated as the inverse of the normalised Shannon entropy of all productive clones. High-frequency clones were defined as the share of the repertoire occupied by the top 100 clones, with only clones passing a 95% confidence test being retained. Repertoire diversity was measured with the Simpson index, and overlap between samples was measured with the Morisita-Horn index. TCRdb stores this immuneACCESS table with in-frame sequences only. Part of the clones is absent; in the studies checked, under half of the shortfall reflects unresolved V genes, and no reason is known for the rest. For V, J and clone size, that table is used; D and trimming come from the DNA. Across this sample there are more than 5,500 clones, with 88% seen only once. Together, the top ten hold approximately 0.84% of the sample.

This sequence was found in an adult with Crohn's disease. Some clones in this sample may be carry-over from other donors' samples. The V and J segments used are TRBV12-5 and TRBJ2-7, with a weak D call of TRBD1 (6 bases match). Input material: CD4+ T cells from ileum. The CDR3 protein is CASGLAQDREQYF. The sequenced DNA: TGTGCTAGTGGTTTGGCCCAAGACAGGGAGCAGTACTTC.